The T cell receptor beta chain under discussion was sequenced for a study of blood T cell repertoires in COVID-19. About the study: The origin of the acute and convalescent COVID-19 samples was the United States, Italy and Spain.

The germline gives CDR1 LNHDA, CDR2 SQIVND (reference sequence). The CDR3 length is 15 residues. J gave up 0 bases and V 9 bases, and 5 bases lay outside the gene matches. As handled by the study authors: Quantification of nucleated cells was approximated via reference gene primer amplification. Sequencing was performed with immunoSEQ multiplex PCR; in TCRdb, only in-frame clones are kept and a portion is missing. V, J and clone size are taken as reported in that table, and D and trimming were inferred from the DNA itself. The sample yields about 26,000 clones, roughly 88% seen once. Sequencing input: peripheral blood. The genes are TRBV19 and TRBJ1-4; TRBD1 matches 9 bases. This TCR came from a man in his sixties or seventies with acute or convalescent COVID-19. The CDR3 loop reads CASGTGRPTNEKLFF. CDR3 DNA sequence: TGTGCCAGCGGGACAGGGAGGCCAACTAATGAAAAACTGTTTTTT.